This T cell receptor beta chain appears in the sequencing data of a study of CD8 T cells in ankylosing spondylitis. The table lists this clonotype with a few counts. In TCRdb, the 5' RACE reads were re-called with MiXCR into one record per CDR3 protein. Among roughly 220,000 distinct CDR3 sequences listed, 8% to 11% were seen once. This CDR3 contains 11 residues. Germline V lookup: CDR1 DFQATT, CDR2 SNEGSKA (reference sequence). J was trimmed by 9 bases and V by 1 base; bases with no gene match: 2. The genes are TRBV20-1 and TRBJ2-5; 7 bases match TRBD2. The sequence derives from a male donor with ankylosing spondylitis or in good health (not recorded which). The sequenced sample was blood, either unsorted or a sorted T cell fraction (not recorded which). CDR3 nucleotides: TGCAGTGCTAGAGGGGAGGGTCCCCAGTACTTC. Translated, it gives CSARGEGPQYF.